This T cell receptor (beta chain) was found in a study of spatial heterogeneity in lung cancer. Study-wide context: Just over 70 TRACERx patients with early, untreated non-small cell lung cancer donated samples. More than nine raw reads, on average, carried each unique TCR and UMI combination.

In TCRdb, the 5' RACE reads were re-called with MiXCR into one record per CDR3 protein. This table has 8,000 to 10,000 distinct CDR3 sequences, about a quarter appearing once. Time point of the sample: blood at routine non-recurrence follow-up after resection. Tumor, nontumor lung or frozen PBMC supplied whole RNA, sequenced without sorting. The length of the CDR3 is 13 residues. CDR1 is SGHVS, CDR2 FQNEAQ, per germline. V dropped 0 bases and J dropped 6 bases, with 8 bases sitting between them. This clonotype appeared a single time. The genes are TRBV7-8 and TRBJ1-2, with D possibly being TRBD1 (5 bases). The material was PBMCs, obtained at follow-up. The clonotype originates from a female donor with early-stage non-small cell lung cancer. CDR3 amino acids: CASSLAGRDGYTF. The DNA of the CDR3 is TGTGCCAGCAGCTTAGCGGGCAGGGATGGCTACACCTTC. Supplemented by reference TRBV7-8 and TRBJ1-2, the full variable domain reads GAGVSQSPRYKVAKRGQDVALRCDPISGHVSLFWYQQALGQGPEFLTYFQNEAQLDKSGLPSDRFFAERPEGSVSTLKIQRTQQEDSAVYLCASSLAGRDGYTFGSGTRLTVV.